One and the same sample provided the 19 T cell receptor beta chains below, sequenced in a study of blood T cell repertoires in COVID-19. Sequenced by immunoSEQ multiplex PCR; TCRdb stores in-frame clones only, minus some. This table has approximately 75,000 clones, around nine tenths appearing once. Input material: peripheral blood. The receptors come from a man older than 75 with COVID-19, enrolled during active disease.

V gene TRBV3-1 (or the pseudogene TRBV3-2) combines with J gene TRBJ2-1; 9 nucleotides match TRBD1. Per the germline V gene, CDR1 is LGHDT and CDR2 is YNNKEL (reference sequence). The CDR3 is made up of 15 amino acids. Unmatched junction bases numbered 2, after V lost 4 bases and J lost 1 base. The CDR3 loop reads CASSPTGGSYNEQFF. The CDR3 DNA sequence: TGTGCCAGCAGCCCGACAGGGGGTTCCTACAATGAGCAGTTCTTC.

This clone showed up just a few times. This chain joins TRBV28 and TRBJ1-1; D unresolved. Germline CDR1 MDHEN, CDR2 SYDVKM. Trimming cost V 4 bases and J 5 bases, with 17 bases left between them. The CDR3 spans 15 residues. Here the CDR3 DNA reads TGTGCCAGCAGTTCCCCGGGAAGGGCGGGAACTGAAGCTTTCTTT. Translating it yields CASSSPGRAGTEAFF.

The V call is TRBV6-1, the J call TRBJ1-2; 8 bases line up with TRBD1. This CDR3 has 14 residues. Germline CDR1 is MNHNS and CDR2 is SASEGT. With 2 bases clipped from V and 11 bases from J, the junction kept 10 bases outside the gene matches. The CDR3 DNA reads TGTGCCAGCAGTGAAAATATCAGGGGGCGGGTGTACACCTTC. It translates to CASSENIRGRVYTF.

The rearrangement uses TRBV27 and TRBJ2-7; 8 bases line up with TRBD1. V was clipped by 5 bases and J by 0 bases; unmatched bases: 3. The CDR3 totals 14 residues. Germline CDR1 is MNHEY and CDR2 is SMNVEV (reference sequence). This CDR3 reads CASSTGTGSYEQYF. DNA for the CDR3: TGTGCCAGCAGTACCGGGACAGGCTCCTACGAGCAGTACTTC.

The chain recombines TRBV6-5 with TRBJ2-7; D is possibly TRBD1 (5 bases). With 2 bases removed from V and 7 bases from J, the gap between germline ends came to 12 bases. CDR1 is MNHEY, CDR2 SVGAGI, per germline. CDR3 size: 13 residues. The CDR3 DNA follows: TGTGCCAGCAGTTACGGGGCAGGGTGGGAGCAGTACTTC. Encoded protein: CASSYGAGWEQYF.

The chain recombines TRBV14 with TRBJ1-4; perhaps TRBD1 as D (5 bases). The CDR3 runs to 19 residues. CDR1 SGHDN and CDR2 FVKESK come from the germline V gene. V lost 0 bases, J lost 2 bases, and 19 bases lay in between. The CDR3 sequence is CASSQESRRGWSTNEKLFF. CDR3 sequence (DNA): TGTGCCAGCAGCCAAGAATCCCGGCGGGGGTGGTCGACTAATGAAAAACTGTTTTTT.

The chain couples TRBV19 to TRBJ2-7; D remains unclear. The CDR3 has 15 residues. CDR1 and CDR2 from the germline V gene are LNHDA and SQIVND (reference sequence). Between the trimmed V and J ends, which lost 4 bases and 1 base, there was a span of 14 bases. This CDR3 reads CASSKVRGESYEQYF. For the CDR3, the DNA is TGTGCCAGTAGTAAAGTCCGCGGAGAGTCCTACGAGCAGTACTTC.

The chain links TRBV5-1 to TRBJ2-5, with TRBD1 identical over 7 bases. Per germline, CDR1 SGHRS and CDR2 YFSETQ. Trimming took 0 bases from V and 5 from J; bases not matched to a gene: 7. This CDR3 has 15 amino acids. The CDR3 loop is CASSLEGAPQETQYF. In nucleotides, the CDR3 is TGCGCCAGCAGCTTGGAGGGGGCCCCCCAGGAGACCCAGTACTTC. The full variable domain, completed using reference TRBV5-1 and TRBJ2-5, is KAGVTQTPRYLIKTRGQQVTLSCSPISGHRSVSWYQQTPGQGLQFLFEYFSETQRNKGNFPGRFSGRQFSNSRSEMNVSTLELGDSALYLCASSLEGAPQETQYFGPGTRLLVL.

The rearrangement links TRBV5-1 to TRBJ2-5, with TRBD2 as a possible D gene (5 bases). CDR3 length equals 16 residues. The V gene lost 0 bases and the J gene lost 4 bases, with 16 bases spanning the gap. Looked up from germline, CDR1 is SGHRS and CDR2 is YFSETQ. In DNA, the CDR3 is TGCGCCAGCAGCTTGGTTGCCAGCGCGGGTGGAGAGACCCAGTACTTC. Translation: CASSLVASAGGETQYF.

This clone appeared once. The gene calls are TRBV15 and TRBJ2-3; 8 bases are shared with TRBD1. This CDR3 region has 14 residues. CDR1 LNHNV and CDR2 YYDKDF come from the germline V gene (reference sequence). V lost 4 bases, J lost 5 bases, and 5 bases stayed unmatched. In DNA form, the CDR3 reads TGTGCCACCAGCATCAGGGGGCAGGGAGATACGCAGTATTTT. Encoded protein: CATSIRGQGDTQYF.

The V and J genes are TRBV5-1 and TRBJ1-2, with no clear D. CDR1 and CDR2 (germline): SGHRS, YFSETQ. V shed 0 bases and J shed 0 bases, with 6 bases lying between them. The CDR3 extends over 14 amino acids. The CDR3 region has the DNA TGCGCCAGCAGCTTGGGGACTTCTAACTATGGCTACACCTTC. It codes for CASSLGTSNYGYTF.

The V call is TRBV7-2, the J call TRBJ1-1, with D uncertain. The CDR3 sequence is 15 residues long. CDR1 is SGHTA, CDR2 FQGNSA, per germline. V dropped 1 base and J dropped 3 bases, with 12 bases sitting between them. The CDR3 region is CASSLDRLPHTEAFF. The DNA of the CDR3 is TGTGCCAGCAGCTTAGACCGGTTACCTCACACTGAAGCTTTCTTT. The variable domain in full, completed from reference TRBV7-2 and TRBJ1-1, reads GAGVSQSPSNKVTEKGKDVELRCDPISGHTALYWYRQSLGQGLEFLIYFQGNSAPDKSGLPSDRFSAERTGGSVSTLTIQRTQQEDSAVYLCASSLDRLPHTEAFFGQGTRLTVV.

The chain uses TRBV18 and TRBJ1-5, with 7 bases aligning to TRBD1. Germline V gives CDR1 KGHSH, CDR2 LQKENI. V dropped 4 bases and J dropped 8; count of bases not matched to a gene: 5. The CDR3 covers 13 residues. CDR3 sequence reads: CASSLEGAKPQHF. CDR3 bases: TGTGCCAGCTCACTTGAGGGGGCGAAGCCCCAGCATTTT. Together with reference TRBV18 and TRBJ1-5, the CDR3 gives the full variable domain: NAGVMQNPRHLVRRRGQEARLRCSPMKGHSHVYWYRQLPEEGLKFMVYLQKENIIDESGMPKERFSAEFPKEGPSILRIQQVVRGDSAAYFCASSLEGAKPQHFGDGTRLSIL.

V gene TRBV4-2 combines with J gene TRBJ1-2; possibly TRBD1 for D (6 bases). Between the trimmed V and J ends, which lost 0 bases and 4 bases, there was a span of 15 bases. In germline, CDR1 is LGHNA, CDR2 YNFKEQ. This CDR3 spans 16 amino acids. CDR3 sequence (DNA): TGTGCCAGCAGCCAAGAAGCGGGGGCGCGAGGCTATGGCTACACCTTC. This gives the protein CASSQEAGARGYGYTF.

This chain uses TRBV5-6 with TRBJ1-2, with 10 bases identical to TRBD1. The CDR3 covers 17 residues. The J segment lost 4 bases and the V segment lost 5 bases, leaving 14 bases of the junction unmatched. Per germline, CDR1 SGHDT and CDR2 YYEEEE. CDR3 amino acids: CASSRPGQGKMGYGYTF. DNA of the CDR3: TGTGCCAGCAGTCGACCGGGACAGGGGAAAATGGGCTATGGCTACACCTTC.

The sample holds a few counts of this clone. V usage is TRBV5-5 and J usage is TRBJ1-5; unclear D gene. The CDR3 extends over 15 amino acids. Trimming left V 0 bases short and J 0 bases short, with 7 bases between. Looked up from germline, CDR1 is SGHKS and CDR2 is YYEKEE (reference sequence). The CDR3 nucleotides read TGTGCCAGCAGCTTGGTTTATAATAGCAATCAGCCCCAGCATTTT. Its protein product is CASSLVYNSNQPQHF.

This clone has only a few counts. V usage is TRBV11-2 and J usage is TRBJ1-1; 7 bases are shared with TRBD1. CDR1 SGHAT and CDR2 FQNNGV come from the germline V gene. After removal of 6 bases from V and 0 bases from J, the junction contained 7 bases not matched to a gene. CDR3 length: 15 residues. In nucleotides, the CDR3 is TGTGCCAGCAGGCCAGATGACAGGGTGAACACTGAAGCTTTCTTT. It encodes CASRPDDRVNTEAFF. Together with reference TRBV11-2 and TRBJ1-1, the CDR3 gives the full variable domain: EAGVAQSPRYKIIEKRQSVAFWCNPISGHATLYWYQQILGQGPKLLIQFQNNGVVDDSQLPKDRFSAERLKGVDSTLKIQPAKLEDSAVYLCASRPDDRVNTEAFFGQGTRLTVV.

The chain uses TRBV27 and TRBJ2-1, with TRBD2 matching 8 bases. The germline CDR1 and CDR2 sequences are MNHEY and SMNVEV (reference sequence). V was pared by 7 bases and J by 7 bases, with 18 bases of the junction left unmatched. The CDR3 length is 17 residues. This CDR3 reads CASNPYKRGRLRNEQFF. DNA for the CDR3: TGTGCCAGCAACCCCTATAAGCGGGGGAGGCTTCGGAATGAGCAGTTCTTC.

The chain uses TRBV18 and TRBJ2-6, with TRBD1 identical over 7 bases. The V gene's germline CDR1 is KGHSH and CDR2 LQKENI. The CDR3 runs 18 residues. V gave up 3 bases and J gave up 4 bases; unmatched junction bases: 12. The CDR3 nucleotides read TGTGCCAGCTCACCGAAGGGACAGACGGTGCAGGGGGCCAACGTCCTGACTTTC. It encodes CASSPKGQTVQGANVLTF.